This T cell receptor beta chain was identified during a study of naive and memory T cell subsets. Both TRBC1 and TRBC2 were covered by a beta constant-region primer of two equimolar oligonucleotides. Four rounds of PCR amplified the ligated cDNA using nested alpha and beta constant-region primers plus SP2. TCRdb passed the UMI-ligation and nested PCR reads through MiXCR, listing each CDR3 protein once. The sample lists 85,000 to 130,000 distinct CDR3 sequences; about 14% were seen once. This clonotype turned up a few times. Its antigen remains unidentified. Per the germline V gene, CDR1 is MDHEN and CDR2 is SYDVKM. This CDR3 is built from 12 residues. The V and J ends lost 1 base and 6 bases respectively, with 6 bases between them. Points from the study as a whole: Especially in CD8 cells, naive repertoires contained a few larger clonotypes, possibly CD45RA-re-expressing memory cells. In naive cells, over 85% of TCR sequences were seen only once.

Sequencing was carried out using naive CD8+ T cells from blood. The TCR comes from a human donor in good health. This chain connects TRBV28 to TRBJ1-1; D remains unclear. Here the CDR3 DNA reads TGTGCCAGCAGTTTATTCGGCGCTGAAGCTTTCTTT. This sequence encodes CASSLFGAEAFF.